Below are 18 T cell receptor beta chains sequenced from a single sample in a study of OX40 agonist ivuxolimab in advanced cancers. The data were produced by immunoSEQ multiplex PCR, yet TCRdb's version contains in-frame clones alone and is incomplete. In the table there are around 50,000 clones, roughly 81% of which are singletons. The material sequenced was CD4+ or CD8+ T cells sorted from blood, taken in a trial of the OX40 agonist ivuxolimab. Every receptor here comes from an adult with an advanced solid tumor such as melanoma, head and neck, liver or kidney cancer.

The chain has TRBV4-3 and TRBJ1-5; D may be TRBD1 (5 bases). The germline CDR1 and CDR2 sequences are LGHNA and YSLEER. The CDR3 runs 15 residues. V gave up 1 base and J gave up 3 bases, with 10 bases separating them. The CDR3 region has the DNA TGCGCCAGCAGCCAAGGCAAGGGGCCCAATCAGCCCCAGCATTTT. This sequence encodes CASSQGKGPNQPQHF.

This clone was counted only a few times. CDR3 DNA sequence: TGTGCCAGCAGCTTTCACAGGGGAGGCACCGGGGAGCTGTTTTTT. This codes for CASSFHRGGTGELFF. This chain connects TRBV5-8 to TRBJ2-2, with D maybe TRBD1 (7 bases). Trimming cost V 2 bases and J 4 bases, with 12 bases left between them. This CDR3 is built from 15 residues. In germline, CDR1 is SGHTS, CDR2 YDEGEE.

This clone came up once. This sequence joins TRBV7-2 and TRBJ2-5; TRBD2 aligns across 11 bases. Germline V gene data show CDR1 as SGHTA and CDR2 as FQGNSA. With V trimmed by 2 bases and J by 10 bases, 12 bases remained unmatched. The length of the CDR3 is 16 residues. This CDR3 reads CASSLHSGRVWGIQYF. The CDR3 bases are TGTGCCAGCAGCTTACATAGCGGGAGGGTTTGGGGGATCCAGTACTTC.

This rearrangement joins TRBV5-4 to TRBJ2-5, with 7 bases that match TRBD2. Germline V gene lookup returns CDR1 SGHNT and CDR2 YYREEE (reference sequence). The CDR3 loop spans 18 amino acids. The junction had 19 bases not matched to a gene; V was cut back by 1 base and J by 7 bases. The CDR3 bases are TGTGCCAGCAGCTTGACTCGCCTTACGGGAGGCGGTCCCGGGACCCAGTACTTC. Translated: CASSLTRLTGGGPGTQYF.

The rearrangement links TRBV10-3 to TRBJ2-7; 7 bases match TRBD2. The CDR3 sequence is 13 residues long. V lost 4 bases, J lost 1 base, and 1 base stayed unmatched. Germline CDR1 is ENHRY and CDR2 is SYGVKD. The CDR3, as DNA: TGTGCCATCAGTGGAGCGGGGTCCTACGAGCAGTACTTC. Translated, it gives CAISGAGSYEQYF.

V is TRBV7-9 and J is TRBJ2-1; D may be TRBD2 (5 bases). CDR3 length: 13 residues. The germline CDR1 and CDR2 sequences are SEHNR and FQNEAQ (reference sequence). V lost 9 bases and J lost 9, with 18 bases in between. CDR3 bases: TGTGCCAGTACTGACTACTTGGGCGGTGAGCAGTTCTTC. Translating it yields CASTDYLGGEQFF.

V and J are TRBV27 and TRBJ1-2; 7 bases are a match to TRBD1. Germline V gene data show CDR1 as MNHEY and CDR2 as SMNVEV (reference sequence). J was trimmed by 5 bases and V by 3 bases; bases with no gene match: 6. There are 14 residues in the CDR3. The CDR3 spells CASSFSDRKYGYTF. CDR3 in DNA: TGTGCCAGCAGTTTCTCGGACAGGAAGTATGGCTACACCTTC.

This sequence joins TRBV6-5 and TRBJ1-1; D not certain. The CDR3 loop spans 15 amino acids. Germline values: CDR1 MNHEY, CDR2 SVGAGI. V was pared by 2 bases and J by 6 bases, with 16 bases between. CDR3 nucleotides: TGTGCCAGCAGTTACGAGGGCGGCAGATCGGCTGAAGCTTTCTTT. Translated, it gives CASSYEGGRSAEAFF.

This CDR3 reads CASSLQENTEAFF. The CDR3 DNA reads TGTGCCAGCAGCTTACAGGAGAACACTGAAGCTTTCTTT. The chain couples TRBV7-8 to TRBJ1-1; D is undetermined. CDR1 SGHVS and CDR2 FQNEAQ come from the germline V gene. Deletions cut 2 bases from V and 1 base from J, with 5 bases between. The CDR3 spans 13 residues.

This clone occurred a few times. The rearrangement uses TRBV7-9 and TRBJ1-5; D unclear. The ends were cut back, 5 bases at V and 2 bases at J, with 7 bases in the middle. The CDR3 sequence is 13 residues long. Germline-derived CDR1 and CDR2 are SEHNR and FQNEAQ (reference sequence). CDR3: CASSQRGNQPQHF. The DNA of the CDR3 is TGTGCCAGCAGCCAACGTGGCAATCAGCCCCAGCATTTT.

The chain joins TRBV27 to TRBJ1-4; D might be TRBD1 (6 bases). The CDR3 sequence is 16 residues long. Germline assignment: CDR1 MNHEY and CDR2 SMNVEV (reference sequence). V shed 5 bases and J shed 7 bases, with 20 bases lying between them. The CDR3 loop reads CASSPSTGGRREKLFF. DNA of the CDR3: TGTGCCAGCAGTCCCTCCACCGGGGGGCGGCGTGAAAAACTGTTTTTT.

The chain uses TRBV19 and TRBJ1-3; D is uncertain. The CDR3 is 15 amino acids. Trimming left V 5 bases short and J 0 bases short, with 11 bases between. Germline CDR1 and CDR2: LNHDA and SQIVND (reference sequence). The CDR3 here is CASSPRRDSGNTIYF. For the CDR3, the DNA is TGTGCCAGTAGTCCCCGGAGAGACTCTGGAAACACCATATATTTT.

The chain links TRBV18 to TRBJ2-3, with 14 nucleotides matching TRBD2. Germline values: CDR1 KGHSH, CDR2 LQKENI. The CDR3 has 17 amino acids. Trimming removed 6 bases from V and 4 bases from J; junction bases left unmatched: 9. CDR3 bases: TGTGCCAGCTCCCCTCGGACTAGCGGGAGGAAGCCAGATACGCAGTATTTT. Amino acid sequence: CASSPRTSGRKPDTQYF.

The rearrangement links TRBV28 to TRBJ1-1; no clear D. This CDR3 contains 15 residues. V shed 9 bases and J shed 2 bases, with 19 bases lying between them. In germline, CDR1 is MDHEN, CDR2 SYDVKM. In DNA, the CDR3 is TGTGCCAGTTCTCGGCGGCAAGGCAGTAACACTGAAGCTTTCTTT. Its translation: CASSRRQGSNTEAFF. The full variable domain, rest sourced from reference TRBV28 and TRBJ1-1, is DVKVTQSSRYLVKRTGEKVFLECVQDMDHENMFWYRQDPGLGLRLIYFSYDVKMKEKGDIPEGYSVSREKKERFSLILESASTNQTSMYLCASSRRQGSNTEAFFGQGTRLTVV.

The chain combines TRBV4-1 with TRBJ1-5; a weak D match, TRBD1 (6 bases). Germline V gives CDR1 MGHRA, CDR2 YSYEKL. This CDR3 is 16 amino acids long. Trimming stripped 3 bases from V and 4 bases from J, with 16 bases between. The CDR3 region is CASSQDSSWPNQPQHF. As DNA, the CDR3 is TGCGCCAGCAGCCAGGACAGTAGTTGGCCGAATCAGCCCCAGCATTTT.

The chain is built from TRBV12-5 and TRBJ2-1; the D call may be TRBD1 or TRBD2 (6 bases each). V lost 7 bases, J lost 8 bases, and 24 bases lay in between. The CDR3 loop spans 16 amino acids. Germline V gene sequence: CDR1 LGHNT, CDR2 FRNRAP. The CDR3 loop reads CASAPRGRPYGDEQFF. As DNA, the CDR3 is TGTGCTAGTGCCCCTCGGGGGCGGCCCTACGGCGATGAGCAGTTCTTC.

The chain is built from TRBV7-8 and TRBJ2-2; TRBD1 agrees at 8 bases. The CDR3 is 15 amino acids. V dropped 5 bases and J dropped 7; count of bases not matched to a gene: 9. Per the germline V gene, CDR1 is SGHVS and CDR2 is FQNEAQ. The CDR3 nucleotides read TGTGCCAGCAGCACATCCGGGACAGGTCTCGGGGAGCTGTTTTTT. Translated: CASSTSGTGLGELFF.

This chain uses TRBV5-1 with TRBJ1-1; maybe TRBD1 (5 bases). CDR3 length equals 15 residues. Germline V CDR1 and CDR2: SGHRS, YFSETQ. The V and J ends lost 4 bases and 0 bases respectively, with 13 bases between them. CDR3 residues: CASSEAQGMNTEAFF. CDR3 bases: TGCGCCAGCAGCGAAGCCCAGGGAATGAACACTGAAGCTTTCTTT. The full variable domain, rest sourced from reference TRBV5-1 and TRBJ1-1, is KAGVTQTPRYLIKTRGQQVTLSCSPISGHRSVSWYQQTPGQGLQFLFEYFSETQRNKGNFPGRFSGRQFSNSRSEMNVSTLELGDSALYLCASSEAQGMNTEAFFGQGTRLTVV.